This TCR beta chain was captured in a study of T-cell reconstitution after alpha-beta-depleted transplantation in children. Comment on this clonotype: What it binds is not known. One base away lies a much larger clone, so this may be a sequencing read error.

Researchers prepared the TCRbeta library using unique molecular identifiers, the study reports. A single record per CDR3 protein comes from TCRdb applying MiXCR to the PCR reads. The table lists approximately 500,000 distinct CDR3 sequences, roughly 10% of them singletons. Study-level points and caveats: Reportedly, roughly two months post-transplant, alpha-beta T cells arose from several hundred expanded graft clones. The origin of high day-60 TCRbeta diversity in some patients lay in surviving recipient T cells and thymic progenitors. Newly generated T cells supplied most T-cell counts and diversity one year post-transplant.

The CDR3 consists of 14 residues. Germline V gene sequence: CDR1 SGHVT, CDR2 SQSDAQ. V lost 3 bases and J lost 4, with 13 bases in between. Material: PBMCs, obtained before TCRalphabeta/CD19-depleted stem cell transplant. The sequence derives from a child aged 2-15 years with inherited bone marrow failure, due to receive a stem cell transplant. The rearrangement uses TRBV7-4 and TRBJ2-7, with D perhaps TRBD2 (6 bases). In DNA form, the CDR3 reads TGTGCCAGCAGCTTGGGGGGAGCGGTGTACGAGCAGTACTTC. Translating gives CASSLGGAVYEQYF.